These 29 T cell receptor beta chains share one sample of origin, sequenced in a study of cytomegalovirus exposure and HLA in healthy donors. Use of 60 Vbeta and 13 Jbeta primers characterized the PCR. Repertoires were generated with immunoSEQ multiplex PCR, while TCRdb's copy carries only in-frame clones and drops some. This repertoire shows about 160,000 clones, about 68% found once; its top ten account for around 2.5%. The sequenced sample was PBMCs. Receptors were obtained from a female donor in good health and CMV-seronegative.

V gene TRBV11-2 combines with J gene TRBJ2-7; D is undetermined. CDR1 and CDR2 from the germline V gene are SGHAT and FQNNGV. The V end lost 5 bases, the J end lost 5 bases, and 10 bases lay between the germline ends. This CDR3 has 12 residues. CDR3 loop: CASSPQLDEQYF. CDR3 nucleotide sequence: TGTGCCAGCAGCCCCCAACTCGACGAGCAGTACTTC.

The rearrangement uses TRBV11-3 and TRBJ2-1, with unresolved D. Germline V gene lookup returns CDR1 SGHNT and CDR2 YENEEA. CDR3 length equals 12 residues. V was trimmed by 3 bases and J by 7 bases, leaving 7 bases between them. CDR3 in DNA: TGTGCCAGCAGCTTCAAGCCGAATGAGCAGTTCTTC. Its translation is CASSFKPNEQFF.

This clone was seen only once. CDR3 loop: CASTGHSLLGYGYTF. The CDR3 DNA follows: TGTGCCAGTACCGGACACTCCCTGCTCGGCTATGGCTACACCTTC. The V and J genes are TRBV19 and TRBJ1-2, with D possibly being TRBD1 (5 bases). CDR1 and CDR2 from the germline V gene are LNHDA and SQIVND (reference sequence). V was pared by 7 bases and J by 4 bases, with 19 bases between. CDR3 length equals 15 residues.

The chain links TRBV19 to TRBJ2-3; TRBD1 matches at 8 bases. The CDR3 is 14 amino acids. CDR1 is LNHDA, CDR2 SQIVND, per germline (reference sequence). Losses at the gene ends were 6 bases for V and 5 bases for J; bases not matched to a gene: 7. The CDR3 DNA is TGTGCCAGTAGCTCAGGGGGCGTTAAAGATACGCAGTATTTT. It translates to CASSSGGVKDTQYF.

The chain has TRBV5-1 and TRBJ2-1; TRBD1 might be the D (5 bases). The germline V gene has CDR1 SGHRS and CDR2 YFSETQ. The CDR3 loop spans 15 amino acids. The V end lost 0 bases, the J end lost 2 bases, and 9 bases lay between the germline ends. The CDR3 protein is CASSLGWGPYNEQFF. CDR3 nucleotides: TGCGCCAGCAGCTTGGGGTGGGGCCCCTACAATGAGCAGTTCTTC. The whole variable domain, remainder taken from reference TRBV5-1 and TRBJ2-1, is KAGVTQTPRYLIKTRGQQVTLSCSPISGHRSVSWYQQTPGQGLQFLFEYFSETQRNKGNFPGRFSGRQFSNSRSEMNVSTLELGDSALYLCASSLGWGPYNEQFFGPGTRLTVL.

This chain joins TRBV7-2 and TRBJ2-7; 10 nucleotides match TRBD2. CDR1 and CDR2 from the germline V gene are SGHTA and FQGNSA. V was pared by 3 bases and J by 7 bases, with 3 bases of the junction left unmatched. This CDR3 spans 13 amino acids. CDR3 sequence: CASSLGGLAEQYF. CDR3 DNA: TGTGCCAGCAGCTTGGGGGGACTAGCGGAGCAGTACTTC. The entire variable domain, with the rest obtained from reference TRBV7-2 and TRBJ2-7, is as follows: GAGVSQSPSNKVTEKGKDVELRCDPISGHTALYWYRQSLGQGLEFLIYFQGNSAPDKSGLPSDRFSAERTGGSVSTLTIQRTQQEDSAVYLCASSLGGLAEQYFGPGTRLTVT.

This sequence joins TRBV28 and TRBJ2-3; tentatively, D is TRBD1 (7 bases). This CDR3 is built from 15 residues. Germline V lookup: CDR1 MDHEN, CDR2 SYDVKM. V gave up 11 bases and J gave up 0 bases, with 18 bases separating them. For the CDR3, the DNA is TGTGCCCTCGGAGGAGGGGGCCGCAGCACAGATACGCAGTATTTT. The encoded protein is CALGGGGRSTDTQYF.

V and J are TRBV4-1 and TRBJ2-7; TRBD1 aligns across 7 bases. Germline V gene sequence: CDR1 MGHRA, CDR2 YSYEKL. V was clipped by 4 bases and J by 0 bases; unmatched bases: 12. The CDR3 runs to 17 residues. The CDR3 region has the DNA TGCGCCAGCAGCCTCCGACCTTACCGGGACAGCTCCTACGAGCAGTACTTC. The encoded protein is CASSLRPYRDSSYEQYF.

The sample holds a few counts of this clone. The chain recombines TRBV7-8 with TRBJ2-7; D gene ambiguous. The CDR3 covers 15 residues. Germline CDR1 reads SGHVS; CDR2 reads FQNEAQ. The V gene lost 1 base and the J gene lost 1 base, with 11 bases spanning the gap. The CDR3 DNA reads TGTGCCAGCAGCTTAGGGGCAGGTGAATCCTACGAGCAGTACTTC. It specifies CASSLGAGESYEQYF. Full variable domain (rest looked up from reference TRBV7-8 and TRBJ2-7): GAGVSQSPRYKVAKRGQDVALRCDPISGHVSLFWYQQALGQGPEFLTYFQNEAQLDKSGLPSDRFFAERPEGSVSTLKIQRTQQEDSAVYLCASSLGAGESYEQYFGPGTRLTVT.

This clone came up a few times. V is TRBV20-1 and J is TRBJ1-2; D is possibly TRBD1 (6 bases). Germline-derived CDR1 and CDR2 are DFQATT and SNEGSKA (reference sequence). The CDR3 totals 11 residues. V shed 3 bases and J shed 8 bases, with 10 bases lying between them. Here the CDR3 reads CSASQGHGYTF. The CDR3 DNA is TGCAGTGCTAGTCAGGGGCACGGCTACACCTTC.

This chain connects TRBV5-6 to TRBJ1-3; D perhaps matches TRBD1 (6 bases). The CDR3 contains 14 residues. V lost 3 bases and J lost 7, with 14 bases in between. Germline CDR1 is SGHDT and CDR2 is YYEEEE. The CDR3 loop reads CASSSDRWGNTIYF. The CDR3 bases are TGTGCCAGCAGCTCAGACAGGTGGGGGAACACCATATATTTT.

The V call is TRBV30, the J call TRBJ2-1; 9 nucleotides match TRBD1. Per germline, CDR1 GTSNPN and CDR2 SVGIG (reference sequence). Unmatched junction bases numbered 4, after V lost 3 bases and J lost 7 bases. CDR3 length: 13 amino acids. The CDR3 protein is CAWRQGARNEQFF. DNA of the CDR3: TGTGCCTGGAGACAGGGGGCAAGGAATGAGCAGTTCTTC.

This clone was seen only once. The chain combines TRBV18 with TRBJ1-4, with a weak D call TRBD1 (6 bases). The ends were cut back, 6 bases at V and 4 bases at J, with 12 bases in the middle. Germline-derived CDR1 and CDR2 are KGHSH and LQKENI. The CDR3 has 14 amino acids. The DNA for the CDR3 is TGTGCCAGCTCGCACTTGGACAGTAATGAAAAACTGTTTTTT. As protein: CASSHLDSNEKLFF.

Here the CDR3 DNA reads TGTGCCAGCAGTCCGTCAGGGTCTTCTAATGAAAAACTGTTTTTT. Protein: CASSPSGSSNEKLFF. This chain joins TRBV28 and TRBJ1-4; possible D gene TRBD1, 5 bases. Germline CDR1 MDHEN, CDR2 SYDVKM. This CDR3 is 15 amino acids long. Trimming shortened V by 5 bases and J by 3 bases, and 13 bases separated the two germline ends.

This chain links TRBV10-1 with TRBJ2-7, with D maybe TRBD1 (6 bases). Germline V lookup: CDR1 WNHNN, CDR2 SYGVQD (reference sequence). V shed 8 bases and J shed 6 bases, with 14 bases lying between them. CDR3 length: 12 residues. Here the CDR3 reads CASSTGSREQYF. CDR3 sequence (DNA): TGCGCCAGCTCGACAGGCTCACGCGAGCAGTACTTC.

This clone was found once. The gene calls are TRBV7-2 and TRBJ2-5; a possible D gene is TRBD2 (6 bases). V was shortened by 5 bases and J by 4 bases, with 8 bases between the two germline ends. This CDR3 spans 12 amino acids. Germline V gives CDR1 SGHTA, CDR2 FQGNSA. CDR3 nucleotide sequence: TGTGCCAGCAGCAGAGCGGGAGAGACCCAGTACTTC. It encodes CASSRAGETQYF.

The chain combines TRBV28 with TRBJ2-1, with 11 nucleotides matching TRBD2. Losses at the gene ends were 1 base for V and 2 bases for J; bases not matched to a gene: 1. Germline CDR1 is MDHEN and CDR2 is SYDVKM. This CDR3 comprises 16 residues. As DNA, the CDR3 is TGTGCCAGCAGTTTATCACTAGCGGGGGCCTACAATGAGCAGTTCTTC. Translated, it gives CASSLSLAGAYNEQFF.

V and J are TRBV20-1 and TRBJ1-1; D is ambiguous. The CDR3 sequence is 11 residues long. V was trimmed by 3 bases and J by 7 bases, leaving 9 bases between them. Germline V gene data show CDR1 as DFQATT and CDR2 as SNEGSKA (reference sequence). CDR3 DNA: TGCAGTGCTAGGAGCCTCGGTGAAGCTTTCTTT. Its translation: CSARSLGEAFF.

This chain joins TRBV27 and TRBJ1-1; TRBD1 matches 8 bases. V trimming: 4 bases; J trimming: 8 bases; junction bases outside the gene matches: 9. CDR1 is MNHEY and CDR2 is SMNVEV in the germline V gene (reference sequence). The CDR3 is made up of 14 amino acids. The CDR3: CASSSGLRTGEAFF. In nucleotides, the CDR3 is TGTGCCAGCAGTTCTGGATTACGGACAGGGGAAGCTTTCTTT.

The chain joins TRBV9 to TRBJ1-1; 8 nucleotides line up with TRBD1. The germline CDR1 and CDR2 sequences are SGDLS and YYNGEE. The CDR3 sequence is 14 residues long. V trimming: 4 bases; J trimming: 3 bases; junction bases outside the gene matches: 5. The CDR3: CASSPTGVDTEAFF. The CDR3 DNA follows: TGTGCCAGCAGCCCGACAGGGGTGGACACTGAAGCTTTCTTT.

The rearrangement uses TRBV7-8 and TRBJ2-7; 7 bases map to TRBD1. Germline V gives CDR1 SGHVS, CDR2 FQNEAQ. This CDR3 has 14 residues. The junction had 9 bases not matched to a gene; V was cut back by 6 bases and J by 4 bases. The CDR3 protein is CASSDGTAPYEQYF. CDR3 DNA sequence: TGTGCCAGCAGTGACGGGACAGCGCCTTACGAGCAGTACTTC.

There are a few counts of this clone. The V call is TRBV10-3, the J call TRBJ1-5; 8 bases fit TRBD1. CDR1 and CDR2 from the germline V gene are ENHRY and SYGVKD. The CDR3 length is 14 residues. V trimming: 4 bases; J trimming: 9 bases; junction bases outside the gene matches: 8. The CDR3 bases are TGTGCCATCAGTGCACGGGACAGGCAAACGCCCCAGCATTTT. This translates into CAISARDRQTPQHF.

The chain employs TRBV29-1 and TRBJ2-7; tentative D call: TRBD2 (6 bases). V was pared by 4 bases and J by 0 bases, with 16 bases between. Per germline, CDR1 SQVTM and CDR2 ANQGSEA. This CDR3 comprises 15 residues. The CDR3, as DNA: TGCAGCGTTGGAGGGGACTCTAGGAGCTCCTACGAGCAGTACTTC. Encoded protein: CSVGGDSRSSYEQYF.

CDR3 loop: CASSQRQGAAGYTF. The CDR3 coding sequence is TGTGCCAGCAGCCAAAGACAGGGGGCGGCTGGCTACACCTTC. The chain carries TRBV4-2 and TRBJ1-2; 10 positions agree with TRBD1. This CDR3 has 14 amino acids. With 2 bases clipped from V and 7 bases from J, the junction kept 4 bases outside the gene matches. In germline, CDR1 is LGHNA, CDR2 YNFKEQ.

Details on this clone: One end of the junction does not line up with germline, which may come from a read error. The rearrangement links TRBV7-9 to TRBJ2-7, with TRBD2 as a possible D gene (6 bases). This CDR3 spans 17 amino acids. Germline V gene sequence: CDR1 SEHNR, CDR2 FQNEAQ (reference sequence). CDR3 DNA sequence: TGTTCCAGCAGCTTAAGACTGGTGGGGGGAAGAAAAGACGAGCAGTACTTC. Residues: CSSSLRLVGGRKDEQYF.

This chain joins TRBV18 and TRBJ1-4; maybe TRBD1 (6 bases). Germline lookup yields CDR1 KGHSH and CDR2 LQKENI. The CDR3 has 18 residues. V lost 1 base and J lost 0, with 15 bases in between. CDR3 sequence: CASSPRAAGAATNEKLFF. DNA of the CDR3: TGTGCCAGCTCACCACGGGCGGCGGGGGCCGCAACTAATGAAAAACTGTTTTTT.

The CDR3 DNA sequence: TGTGCCAGCAGTACGGGTCAGCACTATGGCTACACCTTC. Residues: CASSTGQHYGYTF. This sequence joins TRBV28 and TRBJ1-2; D is ambiguous. Trimming pared 5 bases from V and 3 bases from J, leaving 10 bases between. CDR3 length equals 13 residues. The germline V gene has CDR1 MDHEN and CDR2 SYDVKM.

V gene TRBV7-8 combines with J gene TRBJ2-7, with D maybe TRBD1 (8 bases). V lost 7 bases to trimming and J lost 2 bases, with 18 bases between them. Germline lookup yields CDR1 SGHVS and CDR2 FQNEAQ. This CDR3 contains 15 residues. Here the CDR3 reads CASTQGAGGAYEQYF. In nucleotides, the CDR3 is TGTGCCAGCACCCAGGGGGCAGGGGGGGCCTACGAGCAGTACTTC.

The chain combines TRBV19 with TRBJ1-5; D ambiguous. The V end was cut by 2 bases, the J end by 3 bases, with 11 bases between. The germline CDR1 and CDR2 sequences are LNHDA and SQIVND (reference sequence). This CDR3 comprises 15 residues. CDR3 coding DNA: TGTGCCAGTAGTATAACGAGGAGTCCCAATCAGCCCCAGCATTTT. It encodes CASSITRSPNQPQHF.